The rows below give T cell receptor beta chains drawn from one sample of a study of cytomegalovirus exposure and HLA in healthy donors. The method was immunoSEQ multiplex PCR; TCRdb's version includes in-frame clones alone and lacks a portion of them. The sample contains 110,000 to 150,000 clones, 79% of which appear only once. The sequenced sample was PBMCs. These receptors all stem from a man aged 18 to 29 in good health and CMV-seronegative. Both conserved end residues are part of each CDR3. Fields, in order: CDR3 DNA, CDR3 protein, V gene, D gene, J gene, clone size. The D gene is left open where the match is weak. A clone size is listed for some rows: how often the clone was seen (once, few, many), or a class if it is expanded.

TGTGCCAGCAGTTCGACAGGGGGCGGCTACACCTTC,CASSSTGGGYTF,TRBV6-5,TRBD1,TRBJ1-2,-
TGTGCCAGCAGCCAAGACTTTATTAATGGCTACACCTTC,CASSQDFINGYTF,TRBV14,-,TRBJ1-2,-
TGTGCCAGCAGCTCTTTGCCCGACTACTCTGGAAACACCATATATTTT,CASSSLPDYSGNTIYF,TRBV11-1,-,TRBJ1-3,once
TGTGCCAGCAGCGACGGGTCGGAGCACAATGAGCAGTTCTTC,CASSDGSEHNEQFF,TRBV9,-,TRBJ2-1,-
TGTGCCAGCTCACCCGAGGGACAGACAGCTGGGATGGGATCACCCCTCCACTTT,CASSPEGQTAGMGSPLHF,TRBV18,TRBD1,TRBJ1-6,once
TGTGCCAGCAGCTTAAACCCTATCGACAATGAGCAGTTCTTC,CASSLNPIDNEQFF,TRBV11-2,-,TRBJ2-1,once
TGTGCCAGCAGCTTGAGGTCAGGGGGCTACAATGAGCAGTTCTTC,CASSLRSGGYNEQFF,TRBV5-4,TRBD1,TRBJ2-1,-
TGTGCCAGCAGCCTGGGACAGGGGCCCAAAAACATTCAGTACTTC,CASSLGQGPKNIQYF,TRBV6-5,TRBD1,TRBJ2-4,-
TGTGCCAGCAGTGACGCAGGGGGTCACTACGAGCAGTACTTC,CASSDAGGHYEQYF,TRBV2,TRBD1,TRBJ2-7,-
TGTGCCAGCAGCCGAACCGGGACAGGCCATAATTCACCCCTCCACTTT,CASSRTGTGHNSPLHF,TRBV7-9,TRBD1,TRBJ1-6,few
TGTGCCAGCCTCGGGGTTGGTGGAAACACCATATATTTT,CASLGVGGNTIYF,TRBV2,-,TRBJ1-3,few
TGTGCCTGGAGTAACCCTACTCTTGGGGGCCAGGGATATGGCTACACCTTC,CAWSNPTLGGQGYGYTF,TRBV30,-,TRBJ1-2,-
TGTGCCAGTAGTTTACTAACAGGGGTTCAGCCCCAGCATTTT,CASSLLTGVQPQHF,TRBV19,TRBD1,TRBJ1-5,-
TGTGCCAGTAGTACAGGGTTTGACAATCAGCCCCAGCATTTT,CASSTGFDNQPQHF,TRBV19,-,TRBJ1-5,once
TGTGCCAGCAGCTTGCAGGGCCAAGCCTACGAGCAGTACTTC,CASSLQGQAYEQYF,TRBV5-6,-,TRBJ2-7,-
TGTGCCAGCATGGACAGGGATCGGGGACGAAGCGAGCAGTACTTC,CASMDRDRGRSEQYF,TRBV7-2,TRBD1,TRBJ2-7,-
TGTGCCAGTACCCCCGGGACGAACACCGGGGAGCTGTTTTTT,CASTPGTNTGELFF,TRBV19,-,TRBJ2-2,-
TGTGCCAGCAGCTTATGGGGCATGCCCCAGCATTTT,CASSLWGMPQHF,TRBV7-9,-,TRBJ1-5,-
TGTGCCAGCAGCTTAGCAGCGGGGGCAGATACGCAGTATTTT,CASSLAAGADTQYF,TRBV7-2,TRBD2,TRBJ2-3,-
TGTGCCAGCAGCTCCTCCATAAGGGGACTAATGAGTAGTGGAGGCGGCGGGGAGCTGTTTTTT,CASSSSIRGLMSSGGGGELFF,TRBV7-8,TRBD2,TRBJ2-2,-
TGTGCCGCGAGTACGATGAACACTGAAGCTTTCTTT,CAASTMNTEAFF,TRBV7-9,-,TRBJ1-1,few
TGTGCCACCAGCAGAGATAGGGGCGAGCAGTACTTC,CATSRDRGEQYF,TRBV15,-,TRBJ2-7,-
TGTGCCAGCAGCTTAGCGTCCAGGGGCCATGAGCAGTTCTTC,CASSLASRGHEQFF,TRBV7-2,-,TRBJ2-1,-
TGTGCAAGTGCCCCAGGGCCACATATTAACTATGGCTACACCTTC,CASAPGPHINYGYTF,TRBV12-2,-,TRBJ1-2,-
TGTGCCAGCAGCTTAGATCCCGCGCAGCGGAACACTGAAGCTTTCTTT,CASSLDPAQRNTEAFF,TRBV7-9,-,TRBJ1-1,-
TGTGCCAGCAGCCTATACAGTTCCTCAAGCTACGAGCAGTACTTC,CASSLYSSSSYEQYF,TRBV11-2,-,TRBJ2-7,-
TGTGCCAGCAGGATACCGGGACAGGGTTACGAGCAGTACTTC,CASRIPGQGYEQYF,TRBV2,TRBD1,TRBJ2-7,-
TGCGCCAGCAGCCGAGGGACAGATAATTCACCCCTCCACTTT,CASSRGTDNSPLHF,TRBV4-3,TRBD1,TRBJ1-6,-
TGTGCCAGCAGCACCCGGACAGGGTACGAGCAGTACTTC,CASSTRTGYEQYF,TRBV7-2,TRBD1,TRBJ2-7,-
TGTGCCAGCAGTGATCCGCCCAGGGGGACTGAAGCTTTCTTT,CASSDPPRGTEAFF,TRBV2,TRBD1,TRBJ1-1,-
TGTGCCAGCAGCGACCAAAGGGACAGGGGCATTAAAAAACTGTTTTTT,CASSDQRDRGIKKLFF,TRBV5-4,TRBD1,TRBJ1-4,-
TGTGCTAGTGGTGACTTTACAGGGGAAGAGACCCAGTACTTC,CASGDFTGEETQYF,TRBV12-5,TRBD1,TRBJ2-5,-
TGCGCCAGCAGTCAAGTCCGGTGGGGAAGGGGCACTGAAGCTTTCTTT,CASSQVRWGRGTEAFF,TRBV23-1,-,TRBJ1-1,-
TGTGCCATCAGCGGGGGGGCTGGAGATACGCAGTATTTT,CAISGGAGDTQYF,TRBV10-3,TRBD2,TRBJ2-3,-
TGTGCCAGCAGTGAGTCGCAATCCTATTTAGCCAAAAACATTCAGTACTTC,CASSESQSYLAKNIQYF,TRBV6-1,-,TRBJ2-4,once
TGCGCCAGCAGCTTGGGGCCTGACCCGGGGGTCTCTGGAAACACCATATATTTT,CASSLGPDPGVSGNTIYF,TRBV5-1,-,TRBJ1-3,few
TGTGCTAGTGGTTTGACAGGGGGATCCTTCTATGGCTACACCTTC,CASGLTGGSFYGYTF,TRBV12-5,TRBD1,TRBJ1-2,-